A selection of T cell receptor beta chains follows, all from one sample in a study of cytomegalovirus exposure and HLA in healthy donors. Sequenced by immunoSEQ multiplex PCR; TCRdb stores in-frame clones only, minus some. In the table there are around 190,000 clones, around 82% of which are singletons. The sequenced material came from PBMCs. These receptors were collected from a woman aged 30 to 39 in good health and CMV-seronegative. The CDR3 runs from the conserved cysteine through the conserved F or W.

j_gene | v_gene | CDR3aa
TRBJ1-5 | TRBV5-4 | CASSYPDRINQPQHF
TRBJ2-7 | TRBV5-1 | CASSLGVGRGGFYEQYF
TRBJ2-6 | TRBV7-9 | CASSPGGQANVLTF
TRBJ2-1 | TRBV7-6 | CASSQGGGSSYNEQFF
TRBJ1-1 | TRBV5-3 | CACTPQNLGTGGPEAFF
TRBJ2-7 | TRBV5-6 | CASNQLLTESSYEQYF
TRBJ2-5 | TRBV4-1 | CASSQGRVGTQYF
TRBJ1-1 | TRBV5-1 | CASRREGARTEAFF
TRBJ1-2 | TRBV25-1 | CASSQHGWQGRFGYTF
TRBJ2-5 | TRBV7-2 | CASSPNLQETQYF
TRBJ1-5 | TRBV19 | CASSMGRGGNQPQHF
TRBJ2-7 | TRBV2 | CASNPPTGYEQYF
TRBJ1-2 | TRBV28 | CASSLTGVNYGYPF
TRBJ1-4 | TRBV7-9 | CASSRQGTNEKLFF
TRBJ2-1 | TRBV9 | CASSYSGGLYNEQFF
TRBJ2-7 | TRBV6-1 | CASRAGVSYEQYF
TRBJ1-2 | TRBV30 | CAWRTRTVYGYTF
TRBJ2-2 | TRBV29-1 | CSVDFPSGPNTGELFF
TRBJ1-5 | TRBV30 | CAWSPSPGVLGQPQHF
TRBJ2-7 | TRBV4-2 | CASSPTYTGTYEQYF
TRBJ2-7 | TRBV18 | CASSPISGISPGEQYF
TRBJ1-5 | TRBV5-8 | CASSSSGFLSPQHF
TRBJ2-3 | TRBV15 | CATSRLTSLYLTDTQYF
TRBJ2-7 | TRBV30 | CAWSVKGGGAYEQYF
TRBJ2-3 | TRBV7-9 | CASSFDRSDTQYF
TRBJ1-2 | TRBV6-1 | CASSVSPAVDYGYTF
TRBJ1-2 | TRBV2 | CASSAARDRGRIRGYPF